Each of the 25 T cell receptor beta chains below was sequenced from the same sample in a study of beta chain features in type 1 diabetes. The isolated RNA, all of it, was reverse transcribed, so expressed TCRB transcripts were what got sequenced. The method was immunoSEQ multiplex PCR; TCRdb's version includes in-frame clones alone and lacks a portion of them. The sample includes 430,000 or so clones, about an eighth seen only once; the top ten take over 0.04%. Material for sequencing was naive CD4+ T cells from blood. The receptors were sampled from a woman under 30 in good health.

This clone turned up a few times. This specimen includes other DNA sequences encoding the same CDR3. This sequence joins TRBV30 and TRBJ2-7; D is ambiguous. This CDR3 is 12 amino acids long. The germline CDR1 and CDR2 sequences are GTSNPN and SVGIG (reference sequence). The ends were cut back, 2 bases at V and 2 bases at J, with 7 bases in the middle. The CDR3 sequence: CAWSTGPYEQYF. In nucleotides, the CDR3 is TGTGCCTGGAGTACCGGACCCTACGAGCAGTACTTC. Complete variable domain (other parts from reference TRBV30 and TRBJ2-7): SQTIHQWPATLVQPVGSPLSLECTVEGTSNPNLYWYRQAAGRGLQLLFYSVGIGQISSEVPQNLSASRPQDRQFILSSKKLLLSDSGFYLCAWSTGPYEQYFGPGTRLTVT.

This chain joins TRBV20-1 and TRBJ2-7, with D unclear. In germline, CDR1 is DFQATT, CDR2 SNEGSKA (reference sequence). V lost 5 bases and J 5 bases, leaving 10 bases between the germline ends. The CDR3 is 11 residues long. The CDR3 loop is CSARPGHEQYF. The CDR3 nucleotides read TGCAGTGCTCGTCCGGGCCACGAGCAGTACTTC.

This clone appeared a few times. The chain is built from TRBV7-9 and TRBJ2-1; 8 nucleotides agree with TRBD2. Per germline, CDR1 SEHNR and CDR2 FQNEAQ (reference sequence). This CDR3 contains 16 residues. The trim removed 2 bases at V and 4 bases at J, leaving 7 bases unmatched. In DNA form, the CDR3 reads TGTGCCAGCAGCTTAATCGGGGCTAGCGGGTACAATGAGCAGTTCTTC. Its protein product is CASSLIGASGYNEQFF.

The CDR3 region is CASMGNTEAFF. As DNA, the CDR3 is TGTGCCAGCATGGGAAACACTGAAGCTTTCTTT. The rearrangement joins TRBV5-6 to TRBJ1-1; D is ambiguous. Germline V lookup: CDR1 SGHDT, CDR2 YYEEEE. V lost 6 bases and J lost 2, with 5 bases in between. The CDR3 is 11 amino acids.

This clone showed up just a few times. The chain combines TRBV7-2 with TRBJ2-5; a possible D gene is TRBD2 (6 bases). Germline assignment: CDR1 SGHTA and CDR2 FQGNSA. Trimming took 7 bases from V and 5 from J, leaving 17 bases between them. CDR3 size: 14 residues. CDR3 in amino acids: CASTFAGLAETQYF. CDR3 sequence (DNA): TGTGCCAGCACCTTTGCGGGGCTAGCCGAGACCCAGTACTTC.

The J gene is TRBJ1-5, the V gene TRBV7-2; D unresolved. Germline CDR1 is SGHTA and CDR2 is FQGNSA. The CDR3 is 13 amino acids. The ends were cut back, 2 bases at V and 11 bases at J, with 13 bases in the middle. The CDR3 DNA follows: TGTGCCAGCAGCTTACGTCCCTATGAAGCCCAGCATTTT. Translation: CASSLRPYEAQHF. Looking up the rest from reference TRBV7-2 and TRBJ1-5 gives the full variable domain: GAGVSQSPSNKVTEKGKDVELRCDPISGHTALYWYRQSLGQGLEFLIYFQGNSAPDKSGLPSDRFSAERTGGSVSTLTIQRTQQEDSAVYLCASSLRPYEAQHFGDGTRLSIL.

V is TRBV7-6 and J is TRBJ1-6; TRBD1 matches 7 bases. This CDR3 contains 14 residues. Germline V gives CDR1 SGHVS, CDR2 FNYEAQ. Unmatched junction bases numbered 3, after V lost 5 bases and J lost 5 bases. The CDR3: CASSTTGNNSPLHF. The CDR3 DNA reads as TGTGCCAGCAGCACGACAGGGAATAATTCACCCCTCCACTTT.

This chain links TRBV4-2 with TRBJ2-6, with 7 bases lining up with TRBD1. V dropped 3 bases and J dropped 1; count of bases not matched to a gene: 6. The germline V gene has CDR1 LGHNA and CDR2 YNFKEQ. This CDR3 has 17 residues. CDR3 protein: CASSQATGDSGANVLTF. CDR3 coding DNA: TGTGCCAGCAGCCAGGCAACAGGGGATTCTGGGGCCAACGTCCTGACTTTC.

The CDR3 DNA follows: TGTGCCTGGACCAGGGAGGACACTGAAGCTTTCTTT. Translated, it gives CAWTREDTEAFF. The V and J genes are TRBV30 and TRBJ1-1; TRBD1 might be the D (5 bases). This CDR3 has 12 amino acids. V lost 4 bases, J lost 3 bases, and 9 bases lay in between. Per the germline V gene, CDR1 is GTSNPN and CDR2 is SVGIG (reference sequence).

The CDR3 coding sequence is TGTGCCAGCAGCTCCGACAGCTACGAGCAGTACTTC. This encodes CASSSDSYEQYF. This chain joins TRBV11-1 and TRBJ2-7, with D tentatively TRBD1 (5 bases). Germline V gene sequence: CDR1 SGHAT, CDR2 FQDESV (reference sequence). V was pared by 4 bases and J by 3 bases, with 7 bases between. This CDR3 spans 12 amino acids. The entire variable domain, with the rest obtained from reference TRBV11-1 and TRBJ2-7, is as follows: EAEVAQSPRYKITEKSQAVAFWCDPISGHATLYWYRQILGQGPELLVQFQDESVVDDSQLPKDRFSAERLKGVDSTLKIQPAELGDSAMYLCASSSDSYEQYFGPGTRLTVT.

In this sample, this clone turned up a few times. J is TRBJ2-3 and V is TRBV4-3; D gene uncertain. V was trimmed by 4 bases and J by 5 bases, leaving 16 bases between them. CDR1 is LGHNA and CDR2 is YSLEER in the germline V gene. This CDR3 comprises 15 residues. CDR3 in amino acids: CASSLGPGPGDTQYF. CDR3 bases: TGCGCCAGCAGCCTCGGACCCGGGCCGGGAGATACGCAGTATTTT.

The genes are TRBV5-6 and TRBJ2-1; D remains ambiguous. The CDR3 totals 15 residues. The V end was cut by 0 bases, the J end by 0 bases, with 7 bases between. Looked up from germline, CDR1 is SGHDT and CDR2 is YYEEEE. The DNA of the CDR3 is TGTGCCAGCAGCTTGGGAGGTAGCTCCTACAATGAGCAGTTCTTC. As protein: CASSLGGSSYNEQFF.

The gene calls are TRBV7-8 and TRBJ2-5; 10 bases agree with TRBD2. Germline CDR1 SGHVS, CDR2 FQNEAQ. This CDR3 contains 15 residues. The J segment lost 6 bases and the V segment lost 5 bases, leaving 9 bases of the junction unmatched. In DNA, the CDR3 is TGTGCCAGCAGCCCAGCGGGGGGGCGCTGGAAGACCCAGTACTTC. Translated: CASSPAGGRWKTQYF.

V is TRBV30 and J is TRBJ2-2; D might be TRBD2 (7 bases). Germline V lookup: CDR1 GTSNPN, CDR2 SVGIG (reference sequence). Trimming took 4 bases from V and 7 from J, leaving 16 bases between them. The CDR3 extends over 14 amino acids. The CDR3 spells CAWTRGGVIGELFF. For the CDR3, the DNA is TGTGCCTGGACCCGCGGGGGCGTGATCGGGGAGCTGTTTTTT. The complete variable domain, with remaining parts taken from reference TRBV30 and TRBJ2-2, reads SQTIHQWPATLVQPVGSPLSLECTVEGTSNPNLYWYRQAAGRGLQLLFYSVGIGQISSEVPQNLSASRPQDRQFILSSKKLLLSDSGFYLCAWTRGGVIGELFFGEGSRLTVL.

A few counts support this clone. V is TRBV6-5 and J is TRBJ1-2; D gene ambiguous. The CDR3 totals 13 residues. Germline CDR1 is MNHEY and CDR2 is SVGAGI. The V end was cut by 8 bases, the J end by 3 bases, with 13 bases between. The CDR3 nucleotides are TGTGCCAGCTCCGCGAACCGAGACTATGGCTACACCTTC. This translates into CASSANRDYGYTF.

This clone was seen a few times. The chain links TRBV19 to TRBJ2-1, with a weak D call TRBD1 (6 bases). Trimming took 3 bases from V and 0 from J, leaving 12 bases between them. Germline V gene lookup returns CDR1 LNHDA and CDR2 SQIVND (reference sequence). The CDR3 totals 16 residues. This chain's CDR3 is CASSMTGGSSYNEQFF. The CDR3 nucleotides are TGTGCCAGTAGTATGACAGGAGGTTCCTCCTACAATGAGCAGTTCTTC. The whole variable domain, filled in from reference TRBV19 and TRBJ2-1, reads DGGITQSPKYLFRKEGQNVTLSCEQNLNHDAMYWYRQDPGQGLRLIYYSQIVNDFQKGDIAEGYSVSREKKESFPLTVTSAQKNPTAFYLCASSMTGGSSYNEQFFGPGTRLTVL.

This clone was seen more than once but under ten times. The chain couples TRBV4-1 to TRBJ1-5, with a weak D call TRBD1 (6 bases). CDR1 and CDR2 from the germline V gene are MGHRA and YSYEKL. Trimming pared 1 base from V and 4 bases from J, leaving 17 bases between. The CDR3 has 17 amino acids. The CDR3 reads CASSQVLRGPLNQPQHF. The CDR3 DNA reads as TGCGCCAGCAGCCAAGTTCTGCGGGGGCCCCTTAATCAGCCCCAGCATTTT.

This clone turned up a few times. This chain uses TRBV9 with TRBJ1-2; 9 bases map to TRBD1. This CDR3 is 14 amino acids long. Trimming at V came to 0 bases and at J to 7 bases, leaving 4 bases not matched to a gene. Per the germline V gene, CDR1 is SGDLS and CDR2 is YYNGEE. The CDR3 DNA reads TGTGCCAGCAGCGTAGTGGGACAGGGTGGTGGCTACACCTTC. It codes for CASSVVGQGGGYTF.

This clone was counted between two and nine times. V usage is TRBV29-1 and J usage is TRBJ1-4, with D hard to call. This CDR3 is 12 amino acids long. Germline loops: CDR1 SQVTM, CDR2 ANQGSEA. V was pared by 7 bases and J by 0 bases, with 6 bases between. CDR3 DNA sequence: TGCAGCGGACAAGCAACTAATGAAAAACTGTTTTTT. Amino acid sequence: CSGQATNEKLFF.

This clone showed up just a few times. V usage is TRBV4-3 and J usage is TRBJ2-1, with a possible D match to TRBD2 (6 bases). CDR1 LGHNA and CDR2 YSLEER come from the germline V gene. The CDR3 length is 13 residues. Trimming shortened V by 3 bases and J by 5 bases, and 8 bases separated the two germline ends. The CDR3 sequence: CASSQDYHNEQFF. CDR3 in DNA: TGCGCCAGCAGCCAGGACTATCACAATGAGCAGTTCTTC.

This clone turned up a few times. V gene TRBV7-6 combines with J gene TRBJ2-3; 7 nucleotides line up with TRBD2. This CDR3 region has 14 residues. Germline assignment: CDR1 SGHVS and CDR2 FNYEAQ. V lost 3 bases to trimming and J lost 1 base; unmatched junction nucleotides: 1. This CDR3 reads CASSFGLGTDTQYF. The CDR3, as DNA: TGTGCCAGCAGCTTCGGACTAGGCACAGATACGCAGTATTTT.

This clone was observed a handful of times. The chain links TRBV7-2 to TRBJ2-2; the D is unclear. Germline CDR1 is SGHTA and CDR2 is FQGNSA. The V end was cut by 4 bases, the J end by 6 bases, with 12 bases between. This CDR3 region has 14 residues. CDR3: CASSYDSGPGELFF. The CDR3 DNA sequence: TGTGCCAGCAGCTACGACTCAGGTCCCGGGGAGCTGTTTTTT.

This clone appeared a few times. The chain uses TRBV7-2 and TRBJ2-5; 7 bases agree with TRBD1. V was clipped by 5 bases and J by 6 bases; unmatched bases: 6. The CDR3 is made up of 13 amino acids. The germline V gene encodes CDR1 SGHTA and CDR2 FQGNSA. The CDR3 sequence is CASSMTGIQTQYF. In DNA form, the CDR3 reads TGTGCCAGCAGCATGACAGGGATACAGACCCAGTACTTC.

This clone was observed a few times. The rearrangement uses TRBV29-1 and TRBJ1-2; D ambiguous. Germline V gene sequence: CDR1 SQVTM, CDR2 ANQGSEA. The germline V and J ends were trimmed by 1 base and 4 bases, with 19 bases remaining between them. The CDR3 extends over 16 amino acids. In DNA, the CDR3 is TGCAGCGTTGAAGGCCCCCGAAAAGGGAGCACCTATGGCTACACCTTC. Protein product: CSVEGPRKGSTYGYTF.

J is TRBJ2-2 and V is TRBV5-4; no clear D gene. Trimming removed 4 bases from V and 1 base from J, with 8 bases in between. The germline gives CDR1 SGHNT, CDR2 YYREEE (reference sequence). This CDR3 is built from 14 residues. For the CDR3, the DNA is TGTGCCAGCAGCCCGGAAGTGAACACCGGGGAGCTGTTTTTT. It codes for CASSPEVNTGELFF. Variable domain in full (rest from reference TRBV5-4 and TRBJ2-2): ETGVTQSPTHLIKTRGQQVTLRCSSQSGHNTVSWYQQALGQGPQFIFQYYREEENGRGNFPPRFSGLQFPNYSSELNVNALELDDSALYLCASSPEVNTGELFFGEGSRLTVL.